This T cell receptor (beta chain) was identified in a study of blood T cell repertoires in COVID-19. As for the study in general: Collection of acute and convalescent COVID-19 samples took place in the United States, Italy and Spain. From T cells, B-cell-depleted T cells, or PBMCs came the material, which was cDNA or gDNA.

With V trimmed by 1 base and J by 6 bases, 12 bases remained unmatched. The germline gives CDR1 MNHNS, CDR2 SASEGT. The CDR3 runs to 17 residues. As processed by the authors: Estimates of nucleated cell counts were drawn from the amplification of reference gene primers. Here immunoSEQ multiplex PCR was the method, and the copy in TCRdb shows in-frame clones only, minus some. Clone size and the V and J calls come from that table; the DNA yielded D and trimming. The sample holds 150,000 to 200,000 clones, around 81% seen once. Sequencing was performed on peripheral blood. This TCR came from a human donor with acute or convalescent COVID-19. The donor label of this sample is uncertain. The rearrangement links TRBV6-1 to TRBJ1-2; 9 nucleotides line up with TRBD1. CDR3 sequence: CASSEGDRVGEFDGYTF. Here the CDR3 DNA reads TGTGCCAGCAGTGAAGGGGACAGGGTAGGAGAGTTTGATGGCTACACCTTC.